This TCR beta chain was sequenced for a study of PD-1 blockade in classical Hodgkin lymphoma. Time point noted: newly diagnosed, previously untreated cHL patient sample. This CDR3 is 16 amino acids long. V lost 4 bases, J lost 5 bases, and 19 bases lay in between. Germline V gene data show CDR1 as SGHDT and CDR2 as YYEEEE. Findings and limits, study-wide: Reasons behind the repertoire differences stay unclear, perhaps disease activity or earlier therapy. Newly diagnosed patients reportedly trailed healthy donors in baseline TCR diversity.

Sequenced by immunoSEQ multiplex PCR; TCRdb stores in-frame clones only, minus some. The repertoire includes tens of thousands of clones, about 94% of them detected once, and 3% to 5% sits in the top ten. In regard to this clone: The antigen is not known.

The source is a human donor with classical Hodgkin lymphoma. The sample consisted of peripheral blood mononuclear cells (PBMCs). The rearrangement joins TRBV5-6 to TRBJ1-5, with D possibly being TRBD1 (6 bases). Here the CDR3 reads CASSTGARGNYQPQHF. The CDR3 nucleotides read TGTGCCAGCAGCACCGGTGCGAGGGGGAATTATCAGCCCCAGCATTTT.